The entry below describes one TCR beta chain. Its antigen has not been determined. Within one base of it there is no much larger clone, and no base qualities were kept. Patients with autoimmune disease history or receiving systemic immunosuppression were excluded from the trial. In every dose cohort, peripheral blood was drawn for TCR sequencing at baseline, cycle 4 day 1, and cycle 7 day 1. Samples came from an open-label, multicenter, first-in-human phase I dose-escalation trial of ivuxolimab. Adults with locally advanced or metastatic melanoma, renal cell, hepatocellular, or head and neck squamous cell carcinoma were enrolled in the trial. CD4+ and CD8+ T cells were sorted separately from peripheral blood before TCR sequencing. The entry originates in a study of OX40 agonist ivuxolimab in advanced cancers. The study in broad terms: Ivuxolimab, which targeted the costimulatory receptor OX40 (CD134), was an agonistic, fully human IgG2 monoclonal antibody. Intravenous ivuxolimab was administered to patients every 2 weeks at six dose levels: 0.01, 0.1, 0.3, 1.5, 3 and 10 mg/kg. Of the 50 to 55 dose-escalation patients, hepatocellular carcinoma was present in 19, melanoma in approximately 15, renal cell carcinoma in 9 and head and neck cancer in 9. In the dose-escalation cohort, roughly 82% of patients were male, and the mean age was around 65 years with a range of roughly 20 to 85. Prior anti-PD-1, anti-PD-L1 or anti-CTLA-4 therapy was permitted, and approximately 39% of dose-escalation patients had received checkpoint inhibitors. Partial responses occurred in three dose-escalation patients, of whom one had hepatocellular carcinoma and two had cutaneous melanoma. The point of sequencing TCRbeta in the periphery was to test whether ivuxolimab changed TCR sequence diversity and drove clonal T-cell expansion. The paper covers the monotherapy dose-escalation part of the phase I ivuxolimab trial, which included N of about 50 patients.

To sequence the TCRbeta CDR3 region, genomic DNA was isolated from the sorted cells. The immunoSEQ Assay was used for sequencing of TCRbeta CDR3 regions. This immuneACCESS table, as held by TCRdb, lists in-frame sequences with V and J called but not all clones. Of the missing ones, under half trace to an unresolved V gene in checked studies; the others have no known cause. The sample table records approximately 82,000 clones; around 84% of these occur just once. Of the sample, 6.5% falls within the top ten clones. The germline V end is reduced by 5 bases and the J end by 6 bases; junction bases left unmatched: 9. Spanning cysteine to phenylalanine, the CDR3 consists of 15 amino acids. The retained sequence is limited to the CDR3, 45 bases, with the frame set at the first base. From a lookup of the germline V gene (reference sequence), CDR1 and CDR2 are SEHNR and FQNEAQ. Results the study describes overall, beyond this receptor: After ivuxolimab, CD8+ T cells had more expanded clones than CD4+ T cells on average. Low levels of normalized T-cell clonal expansion were also seen in some nonresponding patients. In the 0.1-3.0 mg/kg groups, partial responders had among the lowest normalized peripheral clonal expansion, particularly in CD8+ T cells. Antigen specificity was not determined for the clonally expanded peripheral T cells. At doses from 0.1 to 3.0 mg/kg, clonal expansion was seen in both CD4+ and CD8+ blood T cells between baseline and week 6.

This sequence uses TRBV7-9 and TRBJ2-2, and 7 junctional nucleotides match TRBD1. This TCR was sampled from an adult with an advanced solid tumor such as melanoma, head and neck, liver or kidney cancer. The sample consisted of CD4+ or CD8+ T cells sorted from blood, taken in a trial of the OX40 agonist ivuxolimab. The DNA reads TGTGCCAGCAGCCGTGGGACAGATAAGGCCGGGGAGCTGTTTTTT. It encodes CASSRGTDKAGELFF.